This section outlines one TCR beta chain sequence together with its context. Combining a sample-barcoded 5' primer with a J-beta primer mix, a second PCR ran for roughly 6 to 11 cycles. TCRdb redid the calling of the 5' RACE reads with MiXCR, one entry per CDR3 protein. The repertoire consists of hundreds of thousands of distinct CDR3 sequences, with less than 25% occurring once and the leading ten covering roughly 9%. These data come from a study of blood T cells in healthy people across ages. There are 15 residues in the CDR3. Germline loops: CDR1 SGHRS, CDR2 YFSETQ. Trimming took 3 bases from V and 7 from J, leaving 14 bases between them. The same data also contributed to another study, on T cells of mothers and their children. That source adds: Sequencing returned over 8 million TCR beta CDR3 reads per mother and several million per child.

Sequencing used blood. The chain combines TRBV5-1 with TRBJ1-6; a weak D match, TRBD1 (6 bases). The sequence was obtained from a boy younger than 18 in good health. CDR3 residues: CASSSNRVMNSPLHF. CDR3 DNA sequence: TGCGCCAGCAGCTCGAACAGGGTGATGAATTCACCCCTCCACTTT.